The present entry profiles one T cell receptor (beta chain) with its context. The data were taken from a study of preoperative IRX-2 immunotherapy in early breast cancer. As to treatment: preoperative locoregional IRX-2 cytokine immunotherapy. This phase Ib study tested locoregional IRX-2 cytokine immunotherapy given before surgery. J gave up 2 bases and V 4 bases, and 9 bases lay outside the gene matches. The CDR3 has 16 amino acids. The germline V gene has CDR1 SGHRS and CDR2 YFSETQ. Produced via immunoSEQ multiplex PCR; TCRdb's table is partial and in-frame only. The sample consists of 95,000 to 100,000 clones, about nine tenths of them appearing once.

The sequenced sample was tumor tissue, obtained after IRX-2 immunotherapy. The chain links TRBV5-1 to TRBJ2-1, with TRBD1 matching 7 bases. The source of this sequence is a human donor with breast cancer. For the CDR3, the DNA is TGCGCCAGCAGCCCCAGACAGGGCGGCGCCTACAATGAGCAGTTCTTC. Translated: CASSPRQGGAYNEQFF.